The 14 T cell receptor beta chains listed next were all sequenced from one sample in a study of beta chain features in type 1 diabetes. Expressed TCRB transcripts were sequenced, since all the RNA that had been isolated was reverse transcribed. Assay used: immunoSEQ multiplex PCR; TCRdb lists only in-frame clones, some missing. The sample holds hundreds of thousands of clones, around a sixth seen once. Sequencing input: naive CD4+ T cells from blood. The origin of the receptors is a young man in good health.

The genes are TRBV20-1 and TRBJ2-1; no clear D. V lost 1 base, J lost 6 bases, and 4 bases lay in between. This CDR3 has 11 residues. CDR1 DFQATT and CDR2 SNEGSKA come from the germline V gene (reference sequence). The CDR3 region has the DNA TGCAGTGCTAGAGCCAGCAATGAGCAGTTCTTC. As protein: CSARASNEQFF.

The sample holds a few counts of this clone. The J gene is TRBJ2-7, the V gene TRBV6-6; D may be TRBD1 (5 bases). Germline V lookup: CDR1 MNHNY, CDR2 SVGAGI (reference sequence). The CDR3 extends over 12 amino acids. V dropped 4 bases and J dropped 6 bases, with 10 bases sitting between them. The DNA of the CDR3 is TGTGCCAGCAGTTCCAGGGAAGCCGAGCAGTACTTC. This sequence encodes CASSSREAEQYF.

This clone was seen only a few times. The rearrangement joins TRBV4-1 to TRBJ2-7, with D uncertain. Germline CDR1 and CDR2: MGHRA and YSYEKL. V was shortened by 3 bases and J by 0 bases, with 3 bases between the two germline ends. CDR3 length: 12 residues. CDR3 sequence: CASSQSSYEQYF. CDR3 in DNA: TGCGCCAGCAGCCAGAGCTCCTACGAGCAGTACTTC.

This clone was seen only a few times. The rearrangement uses TRBV5-1 and TRBJ2-2; possible D gene TRBD2, 5 bases. From germline, CDR1 is SGHRS and CDR2 YFSETQ. The V gene lost 5 bases and the J gene lost 0 bases, with 8 bases spanning the gap. The CDR3 runs 14 residues. The CDR3 sequence is CASRSEANTGELFF. CDR3 sequence (DNA): TGCGCCAGCAGGTCGGAGGCGAACACCGGGGAGCTGTTTTTT. The full variable domain, completed using reference TRBV5-1 and TRBJ2-2, is KAGVTQTPRYLIKTRGQQVTLSCSPISGHRSVSWYQQTPGQGLQFLFEYFSETQRNKGNFPGRFSGRQFSNSRSEMNVSTLELGDSALYLCASRSEANTGELFFGEGSRLTVL.

The chain couples TRBV11-1 to TRBJ2-1, with TRBD2 as a possible D gene (5 bases). Germline V CDR1 and CDR2: SGHAT, FQDESV (reference sequence). Trimming removed 2 bases from V and 10 bases from J, with 18 bases in between. CDR3 length: 15 residues. CDR3 protein: CASSLSLAGRGEQFF. CDR3 sequence (DNA): TGTGCCAGCAGCTTAAGTCTCGCAGGCCGAGGGGAGCAGTTCTTC. Together with reference TRBV11-1 and TRBJ2-1, the CDR3 gives the full variable domain: EAEVAQSPRYKITEKSQAVAFWCDPISGHATLYWYRQILGQGPELLVQFQDESVVDDSQLPKDRFSAERLKGVDSTLKIQPAELGDSAMYLCASSLSLAGRGEQFFGPGTRLTVL.

This sequence joins TRBV4-1 and TRBJ1-6; a weak D match, TRBD1 (5 bases). V lost 0 bases, J lost 0 bases, and 15 bases lay in between. The germline V gene encodes CDR1 MGHRA and CDR2 YSYEKL. The CDR3 is 19 amino acids. The chain's CDR3 is CASSQDYGGAASYNSPLHF. The CDR3 DNA follows: TGCGCCAGCAGCCAAGATTACGGAGGGGCCGCCTCCTATAATTCACCCCTCCACTTT.

This clone came up a few times. V and J are TRBV5-1 and TRBJ2-7; 12 bases align to TRBD1. CDR1 and CDR2 from the germline V gene are SGHRS and YFSETQ. Trimming removed 2 bases from V and 0 bases from J; junction bases left unmatched: 9. This CDR3 spans 18 amino acids. The CDR3 is CASSFRDRGLLISYEQYF. CDR3 coding DNA: TGCGCCAGCAGCTTCCGGGACAGGGGGCTCCTAATCTCCTACGAGCAGTACTTC.

This clone has more than one count but fewer than ten. Since a much larger clone is just one base distant, this may be a read error. This chain connects TRBV7-8 to TRBJ2-5, with D hard to call. Per the germline V gene, CDR1 is SGHVS and CDR2 is FQNEAQ. The CDR3 covers 10 residues. Trimming removed 8 bases at V and 1 base at J, with 2 bases between. Written as DNA, the CDR3 is TGTGCCAGCGGCCAAGAGACCCAGTACTTC. This sequence encodes CASGQETQYF.

The CDR3 nucleotides read TGTGCCAGCAGCCACGGGGACAGGGGGACCAAAAACATTCAGTACTTC. Amino acid sequence: CASSHGDRGTKNIQYF. This rearrangement joins TRBV11-1 to TRBJ2-4, with 11 bases aligning to TRBD1. V gave up 5 bases and J gave up 2 bases; unmatched junction bases: 5. The CDR3 length is 16 residues. Germline V lookup: CDR1 SGHAT, CDR2 FQDESV (reference sequence).

This clone has only a few counts. The rearrangement uses TRBV5-4 and TRBJ2-3; D remains ambiguous. From germline, CDR1 is SGHNT and CDR2 YYREEE (reference sequence). The CDR3 has 16 residues. V was cut by 0 bases and J by 2 bases, with 13 bases left in between. The CDR3 here is CASSLALPGSTDTQYF. In DNA, the CDR3 is TGTGCCAGCAGCTTGGCCCTTCCTGGTTCCACAGATACGCAGTATTTT.

This chain joins TRBV25-1 and TRBJ2-5; TRBD2 matches 7 bases. This CDR3 region has 16 residues. Germline trimming cut 0 bases from V and 3 bases from J; bases unmatched to any gene: 7. Germline CDR1 reads MGHDK; CDR2 reads SYGVNS. The CDR3 DNA reads as TGTGCCAGCAGTGAATACGGAGGGCTAGCGGAAGAGACCCAGTACTTC. Its translation: CASSEYGGLAEETQYF.

CDR3 region: CASSAHRDSNQPQHF. CDR3 nucleotide sequence: TGTGCCAGCAGTGCCCACAGGGATAGCAATCAGCCCCAGCATTTT. J is TRBJ1-5 and V is TRBV27; tentatively, D is TRBD1 (6 bases). The germline V and J ends were trimmed by 5 bases and 0 bases, with 11 bases remaining between them. Germline assignment: CDR1 MNHEY and CDR2 SMNVEV (reference sequence). CDR3 length: 15 amino acids.

The chain recombines TRBV7-9 with TRBJ2-1; TRBD2 might be the D (6 bases). This CDR3 comprises 18 residues. Trimming shortened V by 5 bases and J by 5 bases, and 25 bases separated the two germline ends. Germline-derived CDR1 and CDR2 are SEHNR and FQNEAQ (reference sequence). CDR3 region: CASSQNRWGDPSNNEQFF. DNA of the CDR3: TGTGCCAGCAGCCAAAATAGATGGGGGGATCCTTCGAACAATGAGCAGTTCTTC.

This clone was seen a few times. This rearrangement joins TRBV4-2 to TRBJ1-2; 7 nucleotides align to TRBD1. Germline lookup yields CDR1 LGHNA and CDR2 YNFKEQ. Trimming at V came to 4 bases and at J to 2 bases, leaving 1 base not matched to a gene. The CDR3 runs to 13 residues. DNA for the CDR3: TGTGCCAGCAGCCCGACAGGGAACTATGGCTACACCTTC. Protein sequence: CASSPTGNYGYTF.